The following is a T cell receptor beta chain sequence with its context. Its antigen remains undetermined. The sequencer was an Illumina HiSeq 2000. TCR beta cDNA libraries were made by 5'RACE template switching that added a universal primer site and unique molecular identifiers. cDNA synthesis was primed from the TCR beta constant segment, followed by two successive PCR amplification steps. In the paper's pipeline: MIGEC was used to demultiplex reads and group reads by UMI, and MiTCR was used to assemble and quantify clonotypes. To remove erroneous sequences, TCR cDNA sequences were retained only when supported by two or more reads. Downstream repertoire analysis used the tcR package, and clonotypes were matched across fractions by CDR3 nucleotide sequence plus V segment. VDJmatch was used to annotate antigen specificity against VDJdb, with one amino acid substitution in CDR3 allowed. Through TCRdb reprocessing, the reads give one entry per CDR3 protein sequence; DNA is omitted. None of the V and J calls come from the authors' own analysis; TCRdb made them. The sample's records list about 260,000 distinct CDR3 sequences. The ten largest clones take up 0.39% of the sample.

The germline V gene (reference sequence) provides CDR1 SEHNR and CDR2 FQNEAQ. Reading from cysteine to phenylalanine, the CDR3 counts 15 amino acids. The record lacks a DNA sequence. The data originate from a study of T cells expressing NK-cell markers (dated by TCRdb to about 2020). For the study in its entirety: Roughly 8 donors provided sorted CD3+CD56+NKG2C+, CD3+CD56+NKG2C- and CD3+CD56-NKG2C+ T-cell subsets, whose TCR beta-chain repertoires were profiled. The libraries were sequenced on Illumina HiSeq 2000/2500, MiSeq or NextSeq, producing 2 x 150 bp reads. Among the eight sequenced donors, seven were HCMV-seropositive and one was HCMV-seronegative. The eight sequenced donors were randomly selected healthy volunteers, three men and five women. Paper-wide results and their limitations: Whether the expanded NKG2C-expressing T cell clones were specific for HCMV antigens was left unclear. In 5 to 7 donors, the dominant CD3+CD56+NKG2C+ clonotypes were found to rank among the top 10 CD8+ clonotypes and to make up about 1.0-7.5% of CD8+ T cells. Those dominant clonotypes were again the most abundant among CD3+CD56-NKG2C+ cells in a handful of donors, at roughly 28.3-60.1%.

HCMV serostatus was determined by detecting HCMV-specific IgG in serum with a commercial ELISA kit. Ficoll density gradient centrifugation was used to isolate peripheral blood mononuclear cells from blood. This receptor was obtained from a man younger than 35 in good health. Donor details come from another sample of the same person, matched by shared clones. Sample: blood T cells: a sorted CD56 or NKG2C T cell subset, CD4+ or CD8+ T cells, or bulk PBMC T cells (not recorded which). The chain joins TRBV7-9 to TRBJ1-2. This receptor carries the CDR3 CASSLGKDTIYGYTF.